Presented here are 11 T cell receptor beta chains from one specimen sequenced in a study of regulatory T cells in long-lasting Graves disease. TCR beta libraries were built with iRepertoire HTBI primers and Arm-PCR of CDR3 regions. TCRdb re-called the multiplex PCR reads with MiXCR, one entry per CDR3 protein. The data hold 400,000 to 500,000 distinct CDR3 sequences, with approximately 15% observed a single time. Time point denoted: newly diagnosed GD, antithyroid drugs for less than 3 months. The TCR library was made from RNA that had been extracted from PBMCs in TRIzol. The data also belong to a second study, concerning T cells in Graves' hyperthyroidism and ophthalmopathy.

Here the sequenced sample was peripheral blood mononuclear cells (PBMCs), taken at new diagnosis, from a patient treated with antithyroid drugs. These receptors were taken from a woman between 45 and 65 years old with Graves disease.

This clonotype has just a few counts. The chain combines TRBV3-1 with TRBJ2-7, with 7 positions matching TRBD2. The length of the CDR3 is 19 residues. CDR1 and CDR2 (germline): LGHDT, YNNKEL (reference sequence). V was clipped by 1 base and J by 7 bases; unmatched bases: 22. In DNA form, the CDR3 reads TGTGCCAGCAGCCAAGCCCGACGTTATAGCGGGCGTCCGGTGGAAGAGCAGTACTTC. It yields the protein CASSQARRYSGRPVEEQYF.

This clonotype was seen at least ten times. J is TRBJ1-2 and V is TRBV7-3; 9 bases agree with TRBD1. Losses at the gene ends were 5 bases for V and 7 bases for J; bases not matched to a gene: 5. The CDR3 spans 13 residues. Germline CDR1 and CDR2: SGHTA and FQGTGA. The CDR3 spells CASSDGTGIGYTF. The DNA for the CDR3 is TGTGCCAGCAGCGACGGGACAGGGATTGGCTACACCTTC.

This clonotype was seen repeatedly, ten times or more. The chain couples TRBV12-3 or TRBV12-4 to TRBJ1-5; the D gene is possibly TRBD1 (6 bases). The length of the CDR3 is 15 residues. The V gene lost 5 bases and the J gene lost 4 bases, with 15 bases spanning the gap. CDR3 loop: CASSRGAERNQPQHF. The CDR3 DNA reads TGTGCCAGCAGTCGGGGGGCGGAGAGGAATCAGCCCCAGCATTTT.

This clonotype was counted only a few times. This chain joins TRBV5-1 and TRBJ2-1; 9 nucleotides match TRBD2. The CDR3 is 15 residues long. Germline V gives CDR1 SGHRS, CDR2 YFSETQ. The trim removed 4 bases at V and 2 bases at J, leaving 4 bases unmatched. This CDR3 reads CASSGGTSPYNEQFF. The CDR3 DNA is TGCGCCAGCAGCGGCGGGACTAGCCCCTACAATGAGCAGTTCTTC.

The chain joins TRBV3-1 to TRBJ2-2; TRBD2 aligns across 12 bases. J lost 3 bases, V lost 1 base, and 9 bases had no gene match. The CDR3 totals 19 residues. Germline V CDR1 and CDR2: LGHDT, YNNKEL (reference sequence). This chain's CDR3 is CASSQGRTSGIRDTGELFF. CDR3 bases: TGTGCCAGCAGCCAAGGTAGGACTAGCGGGATACGGGACACCGGGGAGCTGTTTTTT.

This clonotype was seen only a few times. The V and J genes are TRBV28 and TRBJ1-2; tentatively, D is TRBD1 (6 bases). CDR3 length: 13 residues. The germline V and J ends were trimmed by 6 bases and 4 bases, with 12 bases remaining between them. Germline-derived CDR1 and CDR2 are MDHEN and SYDVKM. The CDR3 loop is CASSLQGGYGYTF. The CDR3 nucleotides read TGTGCCAGCAGCTTACAGGGTGGCTATGGCTACACCTTC.

This clonotype was counted many times. The genes are TRBV28 and TRBJ1-1; D possibly corresponds to TRBD1 (6 bases). Trimming took 7 bases from V and 0 from J, leaving 12 bases between them. CDR3 length: 14 amino acids. Looked up from germline, CDR1 is MDHEN and CDR2 is SYDVKM. The CDR3, as DNA: TGTGCCAGCACCGGACAGCCGATGAACACTGAAGCTTTCTTT. Its protein is CASTGQPMNTEAFF.

This clonotype was counted at least ten times. V is TRBV9 and J is TRBJ1-2; D gene uncertain. The CDR3 consists of 10 residues. In germline, CDR1 is SGDLS, CDR2 YYNGEE. V lost 3 bases to trimming and J lost 5 bases, with 2 bases between them. The DNA for the CDR3 is TGTGCCAGCAGCGGGTATGGCTACACCTTC. Residues: CASSGYGYTF.

This clonotype was picked up many times. This chain joins TRBV4-1 and TRBJ2-2, with 9 bases matching TRBD1. Per the germline V gene, CDR1 is MGHRA and CDR2 is YSYEKL. V was clipped by 7 bases and J by 4 bases; unmatched bases: 7. This CDR3 has 15 residues. CDR3 in amino acids: CASTVQGASTGELFF. CDR3 coding DNA: TGCGCCAGCACCGTACAGGGGGCGAGCACCGGGGAGCTGTTTTTT.

This clonotype was seen a handful of times. This sequence may be a read error, since a much larger clone differs from it by one base. The V call is TRBV6-2 or TRBV6-3, the J call TRBJ2-1; 10 bases are shared with TRBD2. V lost 5 bases, J lost 12 bases, and 10 bases stayed unmatched. Looked up from germline, CDR1 is MNHEY and CDR2 is SVGEGT. This CDR3 is built from 14 residues. This CDR3 reads CASSALAGASGQFF. DNA of the CDR3: TGTGCCAGCAGTGCGCTAGCGGGAGCCAGTGGGCAGTTCTTC.

The genes are TRBV7-2 and TRBJ2-2; 8 bases are shared with TRBD1. This CDR3 comprises 15 residues. V was clipped by 3 bases and J by 4 bases; unmatched bases: 4. CDR1 SGHTA and CDR2 FQGNSA come from the germline V gene. Written as DNA, the CDR3 is TGTGCCAGCAGCTTGGGACAGGCCCCCACCGGGGAGCTGTTTTTT. Encoded protein: CASSLGQAPTGELFF.